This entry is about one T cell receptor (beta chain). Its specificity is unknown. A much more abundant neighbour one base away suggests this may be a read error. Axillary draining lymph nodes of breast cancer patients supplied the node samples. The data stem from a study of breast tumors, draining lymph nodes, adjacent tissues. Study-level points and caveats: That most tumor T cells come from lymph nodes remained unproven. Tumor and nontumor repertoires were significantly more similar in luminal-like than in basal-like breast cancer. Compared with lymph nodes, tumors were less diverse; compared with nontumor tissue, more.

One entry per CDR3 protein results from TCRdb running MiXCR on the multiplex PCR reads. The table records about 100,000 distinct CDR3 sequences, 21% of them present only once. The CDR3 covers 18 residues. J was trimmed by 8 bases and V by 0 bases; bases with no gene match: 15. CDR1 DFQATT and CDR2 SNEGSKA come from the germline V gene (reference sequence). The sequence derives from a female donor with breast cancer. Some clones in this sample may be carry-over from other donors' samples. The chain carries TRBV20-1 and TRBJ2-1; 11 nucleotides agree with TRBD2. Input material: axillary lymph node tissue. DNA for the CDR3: TGCAGTGCTAGAGACAGGCTAGCGGGAGGTCACTTTATTGATGAGCAGTTCTTC. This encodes CSARDRLAGGHFIDEQFF.